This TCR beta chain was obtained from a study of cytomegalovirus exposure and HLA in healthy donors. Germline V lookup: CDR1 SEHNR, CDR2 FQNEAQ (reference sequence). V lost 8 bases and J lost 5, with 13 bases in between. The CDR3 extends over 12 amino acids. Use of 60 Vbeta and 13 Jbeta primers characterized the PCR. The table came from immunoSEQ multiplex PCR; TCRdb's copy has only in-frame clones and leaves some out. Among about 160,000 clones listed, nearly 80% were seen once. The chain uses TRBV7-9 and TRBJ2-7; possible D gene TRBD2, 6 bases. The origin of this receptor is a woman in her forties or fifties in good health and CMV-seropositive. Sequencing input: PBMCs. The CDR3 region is CASAAGFHEQYF. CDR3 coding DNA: TGTGCCAGCGCCGCGGGGTTCCACGAGCAGTACTTC.